The 2 T cell receptor beta chains listed next were all sequenced from one sample in a study of T cell responses to AZD1222 COVID-19 vaccine. The method was immunoSEQ multiplex PCR; TCRdb's version includes in-frame clones alone and lacks a portion of them. This sample yields tens of thousands of clones, of which nearly 90% are seen a single time; 15% to 20% belongs to the top ten. The source material was peripheral blood, sampled on day 0 of AZD1222 vaccination. The receptors originated from an adult in good health.

The chain carries TRBV28 and TRBJ1-2, with a tentative D call TRBD1 (5 bases). CDR1 is MDHEN, CDR2 SYDVKM, per germline. Trimming stripped 3 bases from V and 1 base from J, with 9 bases between. The CDR3 spans 14 residues. CDR3 coding DNA: TGTGCCAGCAGTTTTCAGGGATATAACTATGGCTACACCTTC. Its protein is CASSFQGYNYGYTF.

The chain joins TRBV28 to TRBJ2-7, with 7 bases aligning to TRBD2. The germline V gene has CDR1 MDHEN and CDR2 SYDVKM. The CDR3 contains 15 residues. The trim removed 7 bases at V and 1 base at J, leaving 10 bases unmatched. In DNA, the CDR3 is TGTGCCAGCACCAGTGGGGCTAGCGGTTCCTACGAGCAGTACTTC. Translating gives CASTSGASGSYEQYF.